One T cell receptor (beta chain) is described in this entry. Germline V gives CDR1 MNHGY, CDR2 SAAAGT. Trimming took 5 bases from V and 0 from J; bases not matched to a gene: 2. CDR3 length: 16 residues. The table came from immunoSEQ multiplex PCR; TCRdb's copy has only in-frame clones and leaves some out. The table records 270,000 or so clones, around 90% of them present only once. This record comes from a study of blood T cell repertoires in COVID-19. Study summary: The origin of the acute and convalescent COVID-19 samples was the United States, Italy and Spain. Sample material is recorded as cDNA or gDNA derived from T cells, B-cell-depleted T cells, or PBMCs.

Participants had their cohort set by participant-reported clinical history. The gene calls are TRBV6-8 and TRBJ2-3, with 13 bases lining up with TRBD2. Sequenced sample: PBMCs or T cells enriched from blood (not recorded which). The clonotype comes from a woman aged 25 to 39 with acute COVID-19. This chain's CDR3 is CASSGTSGISTDTQYF. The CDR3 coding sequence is TGTGCCAGCAGTGGGACTAGCGGGATAAGCACAGATACGCAGTATTTT.